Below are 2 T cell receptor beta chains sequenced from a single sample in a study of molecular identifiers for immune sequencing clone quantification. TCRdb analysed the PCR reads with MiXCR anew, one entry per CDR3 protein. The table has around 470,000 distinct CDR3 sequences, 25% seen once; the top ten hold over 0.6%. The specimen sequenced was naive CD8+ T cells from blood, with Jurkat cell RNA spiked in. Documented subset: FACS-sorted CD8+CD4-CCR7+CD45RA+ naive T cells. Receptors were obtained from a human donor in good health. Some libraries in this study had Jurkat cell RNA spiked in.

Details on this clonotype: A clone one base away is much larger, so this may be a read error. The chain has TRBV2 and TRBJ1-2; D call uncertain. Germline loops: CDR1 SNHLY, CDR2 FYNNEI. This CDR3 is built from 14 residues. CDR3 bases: TGTGCCAGCAGTGAATCTGATGCTAACTCTGGCTACACCTTC. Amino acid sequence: CASSESDANSGYTF.

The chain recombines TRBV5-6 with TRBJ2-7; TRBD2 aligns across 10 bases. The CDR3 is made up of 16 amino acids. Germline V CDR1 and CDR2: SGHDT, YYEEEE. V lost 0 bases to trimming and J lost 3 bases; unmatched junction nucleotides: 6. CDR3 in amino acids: CASSLAASGSYYEQYF. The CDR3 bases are TGTGCCAGCAGCTTGGCTGCTAGCGGGAGTTACTACGAGCAGTACTTC.